This T cell receptor beta chain was captured in a study of cytomegalovirus exposure and HLA in healthy donors. Germline V gives CDR1 SGDLS, CDR2 YYNGEE. The length of the CDR3 is 17 residues. V was pared by 3 bases and J by 8 bases, with 17 bases of the junction left unmatched. 13 Jbeta primers and 60 Vbeta primers were used for the PCR. Libraries were prepared by immunoSEQ multiplex PCR; TCRdb keeps only in-frame clonotypes and omits some of them. The repertoire includes about 130,000 clones, around four fifths of them detected once, and roughly 3.5% sits in the top ten. The donors (healthy individuals) were bone marrow donors. With respect to this clone: The antigen remains undetermined.

Overall study findings and caveats: The study put under 200 TCR beta chains on its list as cytomegalovirus-associated.

This sequence joins TRBV9 and TRBJ1-2, with 9 bases lining up with TRBD1. This clonotype was sampled from a woman aged 40 to 50 in good health and CMV-seropositive. The material sequenced was PBMCs. This CDR3 is CASSGLGGTGTLGGYTF. CDR3 bases: TGTGCCAGCAGCGGATTAGGGGGGACAGGGACCCTCGGGGGCTACACCTTC. Filled out from reference TRBV9 and TRBJ1-2, the complete variable domain reads DSGVTQTPKHLITATGQRVTLRCSPRSGDLSVYWYQQSLDQGLQFLIQYYNGEERAKGNILERFSAQQFPDLHSELNLSSLELGDSALYFCASSGLGGTGTLGGYTFGSGTRLTVV.